Shown below are 20 T cell receptor beta chains from a single sample sequenced in a study of graft-versus-host responses after intestinal transplantation. The protocol was immunoSEQ multiplex PCR, while the TCRdb copy is restricted to in-frame clones and leaves out a portion. The table has about 36,000 clones, less than 95% seen once. These receptors have no known antigen. The sequenced sample was unstimulated CD4+ T cells sorted from spleen or lymph node cells, obtained before transplant. The source of these receptors is a human donor who was the organ donor for an intestinal transplant.

CDR3 sequence: CASSLSGGGGYTF. In DNA form, the CDR3 reads TGTGCCAGCAGTTTATCAGGGGGCGGTGGCTACACCTTC. V gene TRBV27 combines with J gene TRBJ1-2, with 7 bases matching TRBD1. The CDR3 has 13 residues. The germline CDR1 and CDR2 sequences are MNHEY and SMNVEV (reference sequence). The junction had 2 bases not matched to a gene; V was cut back by 0 bases and J by 7 bases.

V usage is TRBV7-2 and J usage is TRBJ1-6, with 7 bases lining up with TRBD1. Losses at the gene ends were 7 bases for V and 2 bases for J; bases not matched to a gene: 8. In germline, CDR1 is SGHTA, CDR2 FQGNSA. The CDR3 covers 16 residues. CDR3 DNA: TGTGCCAGCACCTTGACAGGGAGCGCCTATAATTCACCCCTCCACTTT. Translated, it gives CASTLTGSAYNSPLHF. Full variable domain (missing parts from reference TRBV7-2 and TRBJ1-6): GAGVSQSPSNKVTEKGKDVELRCDPISGHTALYWYRQSLGQGLEFLIYFQGNSAPDKSGLPSDRFSAERTGGSVSTLTIQRTQQEDSAVYLCASTLTGSAYNSPLHFGNGTRLTVT.

The chain recombines TRBV5-8 with TRBJ2-3; TRBD1 matches at 7 bases. Germline CDR1 is SGHTS and CDR2 is YDEGEE. Unmatched junction bases numbered 6, after V lost 3 bases and J lost 2 bases. The CDR3 runs to 15 residues. Here the CDR3 reads CASSWGRGPTDTQYF. The CDR3 DNA reads as TGTGCCAGCAGCTGGGGTAGGGGGCCCACAGATACGCAGTATTTT.

This clone was observed a single time. This chain joins TRBV10-3 and TRBJ1-2, with 8 bases lining up with TRBD1. V shed 3 bases, J shed 4 bases, and the junction held 4 bases outside the gene matches. CDR3 length equals 14 residues. CDR1 and CDR2 from the germline V gene are ENHRY and SYGVKD. The CDR3 nucleotides read TGTGCCATCAGTGAAAGACAGGGGACCTATGGCTACACCTTC. It is translated as CAISERQGTYGYTF.

This rearrangement joins TRBV19 to TRBJ2-1; TRBD2 matches 8 bases. CDR3 length equals 15 residues. CDR1 is LNHDA and CDR2 is SQIVND in the germline V gene (reference sequence). The J segment lost 4 bases and the V segment lost 1 base, leaving 3 bases of the junction unmatched. CDR3 amino acids: CASSIAGGTYNEQFF. CDR3 in DNA: TGTGCCAGTAGTATAGCGGGGGGGACGTACAATGAGCAGTTCTTC.

The genes are TRBV9 and TRBJ1-1; 8 positions match TRBD1. V was clipped by 1 base and J by 5 bases; unmatched bases: 4. Per the germline V gene, CDR1 is SGDLS and CDR2 is YYNGEE. There are 14 residues in the CDR3. The CDR3 loop reads CASSVQTGETEAFF. The CDR3 nucleotides are TGTGCCAGCAGCGTACAGACAGGGGAGACTGAAGCTTTCTTT.

The CDR3 loop is CAWVSRSAAGTDTQYF. The CDR3 DNA reads TGTGCCTGGGTAAGTCGGAGCGCCGCCGGCACAGATACGCAGTATTTT. The genes are TRBV30 and TRBJ2-3; no definite D call. CDR1 and CDR2 from the germline V gene are GTSNPN and SVGIG (reference sequence). V lost 5 bases and J lost 1, with 19 bases in between. This CDR3 region has 16 residues.

CDR3 residues: CAWSLGGVQNGQPQHF. CDR3 nucleotides: TGTGCCTGGAGTTTAGGGGGCGTGCAGAACGGTCAGCCCCAGCATTTT. The chain uses TRBV30 and TRBJ1-5; 7 positions agree with TRBD1. Germline loops: CDR1 GTSNPN, CDR2 SVGIG (reference sequence). V was clipped by 2 bases and J by 6 bases; unmatched bases: 13. CDR3 length equals 16 residues.

This chain connects TRBV9 to TRBJ1-6; D is uncertain. This CDR3 region has 16 residues. CDR1 and CDR2 from the germline V gene are SGDLS and YYNGEE. Deletions cut 7 bases from V and 0 bases from J, with 14 bases between. Here the CDR3 reads CASGRGTSSYNSPLHF. The CDR3 DNA sequence: TGTGCCAGCGGAAGAGGAACGAGCTCCTATAATTCACCCCTCCACTTT.

CDR3 amino acids: CASSVGINPADTQYF. Here the CDR3 DNA reads TGTGCCAGCAGCGTAGGGATCAATCCGGCAGATACGCAGTATTTT. This rearrangement joins TRBV9 to TRBJ2-3; no clear D. This CDR3 is built from 15 residues. CDR1 is SGDLS and CDR2 is YYNGEE in the germline V gene. V shed 0 bases and J shed 4 bases, with 12 bases lying between them. The variable domain in full, completed from reference TRBV9 and TRBJ2-3, reads DSGVTQTPKHLITATGQRVTLRCSPRSGDLSVYWYQQSLDQGLQFLIQYYNGEERAKGNILERFSAQQFPDLHSELNLSSLELGDSALYFCASSVGINPADTQYFGPGTRLTVL.

The J gene is TRBJ1-6, the V gene TRBV6-5; D gene unclear. Germline V gene data show CDR1 as MNHEY and CDR2 as SVGAGI. With 0 bases removed from V and 9 bases from J, the gap between germline ends came to 12 bases. The CDR3 totals 15 residues. The CDR3 sequence: CASSYSGPAGSPLHF. As DNA, the CDR3 is TGTGCCAGCAGTTACTCCGGGCCAGCAGGTTCACCCCTCCACTTT.

The chain employs TRBV7-8 and TRBJ2-5; TRBD1 aligns across 7 bases. From germline, CDR1 is SGHVS and CDR2 FQNEAQ. The CDR3 covers 16 residues. V lost 1 base and J lost 1; bases outside the gene matches: 6. This chain's CDR3 is CASSLVQGILQETQYF. The CDR3 nucleotides are TGTGCCAGCAGCTTAGTACAGGGGATCCTCCAAGAGACCCAGTACTTC. The entire variable domain, with the rest obtained from reference TRBV7-8 and TRBJ2-5, is as follows: GAGVSQSPRYKVAKRGQDVALRCDPISGHVSLFWYQQALGQGPEFLTYFQNEAQLDKSGLPSDRFFAERPEGSVSTLKIQRTQQEDSAVYLCASSLVQGILQETQYFGPGTRLLVL.

The rearrangement joins TRBV5-1 to TRBJ1-1; D possibly corresponds to TRBD1 (5 bases). CDR3 length: 15 amino acids. Per the germline V gene, CDR1 is SGHRS and CDR2 is YFSETQ. Trimming removed 0 bases from V and 5 bases from J, with 14 bases in between. In DNA form, the CDR3 reads TGCGCCAGCAGCTTGGAGGGGAGCGCGGGGACTGAAGCTTTCTTT. Amino acid sequence: CASSLEGSAGTEAFF.

This clone has only a few counts. The chain is built from TRBV7-2 and TRBJ2-2; D is undetermined. CDR3 length: 15 residues. Germline V lookup: CDR1 SGHTA, CDR2 FQGNSA. Trimming took off 1 base at V and 1 base at J, with 7 bases between the two ends. The CDR3 region is CASSLVMGNTGELFF. The CDR3 region has the DNA TGTGCCAGCAGCTTAGTAATGGGGAACACCGGGGAGCTGTTTTTT.

V is TRBV11-2 and J is TRBJ2-5, with D maybe TRBD2 (6 bases). The CDR3 sequence is 17 residues long. Germline loops: CDR1 SGHAT, CDR2 FQNNGV. The V end was cut by 2 bases, the J end by 5 bases, with 21 bases between. CDR3 sequence (DNA): TGTGCCAGCAGCTTAATAGGAGGGAGACTAGACGGGGAGACCCAGTACTTC. Its translation is CASSLIGGRLDGETQYF.

The rearrangement joins TRBV4-1 to TRBJ2-7, with TRBD2 matching 10 bases. Looked up from germline, CDR1 is MGHRA and CDR2 is YSYEKL. J lost 0 bases, V lost 4 bases, and 3 bases had no gene match. The CDR3 consists of 15 residues. CDR3: CASSPRLAGSYEQYF. The CDR3 coding sequence is TGCGCCAGCAGCCCCAGACTAGCGGGCTCCTACGAGCAGTACTTC.

J is TRBJ2-5 and V is TRBV19; TRBD2 matches 7 bases. Germline V CDR1 and CDR2: LNHDA, SQIVND (reference sequence). The CDR3 spans 14 residues. With V trimmed by 5 bases and J by 0 bases, 3 bases remained unmatched. The CDR3 loop reads CASSRRGYQETQYF. The CDR3 DNA sequence: TGTGCCAGTAGTCGGCGGGGGTACCAAGAGACCCAGTACTTC.

The chain employs TRBV6-5 and TRBJ2-5; D possibly matches TRBD1 or TRBD2 (6 bases each). Germline-derived CDR1 and CDR2 are MNHEY and SVGAGI. Between the trimmed V and J ends, which lost 0 bases and 4 bases, there was a span of 9 bases. This CDR3 is 14 amino acids long. The CDR3 region is CASSYSGGRETQYF. The CDR3, as DNA: TGTGCCAGCAGTTACTCTGGGGGGCGAGAGACCCAGTACTTC.

The CDR3 bases are TGCGCCAGCAGCTTGGACTGGCGGACCTCCTATGGCTACACCTTC. Encoded protein: CASSLDWRTSYGYTF. The rearrangement uses TRBV5-1 and TRBJ1-2; D not resolved. The length of the CDR3 is 15 residues. The V gene lost 0 bases and the J gene lost 4 bases, with 13 bases spanning the gap. Germline V gives CDR1 SGHRS, CDR2 YFSETQ.

The chain combines TRBV5-1 with TRBJ1-4, with D tentatively TRBD1 (6 bases). Per the germline V gene, CDR1 is SGHRS and CDR2 is YFSETQ. CDR3 length equals 14 residues. With 4 bases removed from V and 4 bases from J, the gap between germline ends came to 11 bases. The CDR3 is CASSLDRSNEKLFF. The CDR3 region has the DNA TGCGCCAGCAGCCTTGACAGGAGTAATGAAAAACTGTTTTTT.